Shown below are 29 T cell receptor beta chains from a single sample sequenced in a study of T cell changes during pregnancy in multiple sclerosis. Assay: immunoSEQ multiplex PCR; the TCRdb copy retains only in-frame clones and omits some. This sample has around 50,000 clones, with 80% to 95% found just once. The sequencing used CD4+ T cells from peripheral blood mononuclear cells, collected after pregnancy. The receptors here all came from a female donor in good health, enrolled as a control in a pregnancy study.

The chain is built from TRBV2 and TRBJ2-5; the D is unclear. The germline V gene has CDR1 SNHLY and CDR2 FYNNEI. The CDR3 is 13 amino acids. Trimming left V 5 bases short and J 5 bases short, with 12 bases between. CDR3 in DNA: TGTGCCAGCAGTCCGACTCTACGGGAGACCCAGTACTTC. Its translation is CASSPTLRETQYF.

As for this clone: One end of the junction does not line up with germline, which may come from a read error. The chain uses TRBV6-1 and TRBJ1-1; D gene ambiguous. This CDR3 is 14 amino acids long. Germline assignment: CDR1 MNHNS and CDR2 SASEGT. CDR3 DNA: TGTGCCAGCAAATTGGAGGGTATGAAGACTGAAGCTTTCTTT. Its protein is CASKLEGMKTEAFF.

The CDR3 reads CAISPQAGAVADTQYF. In nucleotides, the CDR3 is TGTGCCATCAGCCCTCAAGCGGGAGCGGTAGCAGATACGCAGTATTTT. The chain joins TRBV10-3 to TRBJ2-3; 8 bases are shared with TRBD2. The CDR3 runs to 16 residues. Trimming at V came to 6 bases and at J to 4 bases, leaving 12 bases not matched to a gene. The germline CDR1 and CDR2 sequences are ENHRY and SYGVKD.

The V and J genes are TRBV19 and TRBJ1-2, with a weak D call TRBD1 (5 bases). This CDR3 is 12 amino acids long. The V gene lost 5 bases and the J gene lost 4 bases, with 8 bases spanning the gap. Germline values: CDR1 LNHDA, CDR2 SQIVND (reference sequence). CDR3 sequence reads: CASSPDTYGYTF. The CDR3 coding sequence is TGTGCCAGTAGTCCGGACACCTATGGCTACACCTTC. Filled out from reference TRBV19 and TRBJ1-2, the complete variable domain reads DGGITQSPKYLFRKEGQNVTLSCEQNLNHDAMYWYRQDPGQGLRLIYYSQIVNDFQKGDIAEGYSVSREKKESFPLTVTSAQKNPTAFYLCASSPDTYGYTFGSGTRLTVV.

This clone was counted only a few times. The chain combines TRBV2 with TRBJ2-3; weak D call: TRBD2 (6 bases). The CDR3 is 15 residues long. Germline CDR1 and CDR2: SNHLY and FYNNEI. V was clipped by 4 bases and J by 2 bases, with 13 bases between them. In DNA, the CDR3 is TGTGCCAGCAGTGTGTCCCTGGGACTCACAGATACGCAGTATTTT. This sequence encodes CASSVSLGLTDTQYF. Complete variable domain (other parts from reference TRBV2 and TRBJ2-3): EPEVTQTPSHQVTQMGQEVILRCVPISNHLYFYWYRQILGQKVEFLVSFYNNEISEKSEIFDDQFSVERPDGSNFTLKIRSTKLEDSAMYFCASSVSLGLTDTQYFGPGTRLTVL.

The gene calls are TRBV6-1 and TRBJ1-6, with a weak D call TRBD1 (6 bases). Trimming removed 6 bases at V and 8 bases at J, with 8 bases between. Germline-derived CDR1 and CDR2 are MNHNS and SASEGT. The CDR3 is 12 amino acids. The CDR3 sequence is CASRHRDSPLHF. CDR3 in DNA: TGTGCCAGCAGACACAGGGATTCACCCCTCCACTTT.

This clone was counted once. The chain recombines TRBV5-4 with TRBJ1-3; TRBD1 might be the D (5 bases). Germline V gene lookup returns CDR1 SGHNT and CDR2 YYREEE (reference sequence). CDR3 length equals 12 residues. V dropped 7 bases and J dropped 7 bases, with 12 bases sitting between them. CDR3 region: CASGVGGNTIYF. CDR3 bases: TGTGCCAGCGGGGTTGGGGGGAACACCATATATTTT.

This rearrangement joins TRBV27 to TRBJ2-1; D ambiguous. The CDR3 covers 11 residues. Trimming pared 4 bases from V and 13 bases from J, leaving 11 bases between. From germline, CDR1 is MNHEY and CDR2 SMNVEV (reference sequence). The CDR3 is CASSSSRFQFF. CDR3 coding DNA: TGTGCCAGCAGTTCTAGTCGTTTTCAGTTCTTC.

The chain carries TRBV5-6 and TRBJ2-3; D is undetermined. Germline V gene data show CDR1 as SGHDT and CDR2 as YYEEEE. V was trimmed by 3 bases and J by 2 bases, leaving 10 bases between them. The CDR3 is made up of 14 amino acids. CDR3 nucleotides: TGTGCCAGCAGCTCACCGCCAGACACAGATACGCAGTATTTT. It specifies CASSSPPDTDTQYF.

V is TRBV5-5 and J is TRBJ1-2; D not certain. Germline V gives CDR1 SGHKS, CDR2 YYEKEE (reference sequence). This CDR3 spans 14 amino acids. V lost 1 base to trimming and J lost 4 bases, with 11 bases between them. The CDR3 coding sequence is TGTGCCAGCAGCTTGAGCGCGGAAACCTATGGCTACACCTTC. Its translation: CASSLSAETYGYTF.

CDR3 in amino acids: CSVVSGTGGWEQYF. The CDR3 nucleotides read TGCAGCGTTGTCTCCGGGACAGGGGGTTGGGAGCAGTACTTC. The rearrangement links TRBV29-1 to TRBJ2-7; 11 bases map to TRBD1. The CDR3 sequence is 14 residues long. J was trimmed by 7 bases and V by 4 bases; bases with no gene match: 9. In germline, CDR1 is SQVTM, CDR2 ANQGSEA.

The V and J genes are TRBV4-2 and TRBJ1-1, with TRBD1 identical over 7 bases. The germline V gene has CDR1 LGHNA and CDR2 YNFKEQ. The length of the CDR3 is 16 residues. V dropped 2 bases and J dropped 4; count of bases not matched to a gene: 10. CDR3 amino acids: CASSQLTRGRSTEAFF. CDR3 sequence (DNA): TGTGCCAGCAGCCAACTTACGAGGGGGCGAAGCACTGAAGCTTTCTTT.

The chain carries TRBV14 and TRBJ1-4; D call uncertain. This CDR3 is 13 amino acids long. CDR1 SGHDN and CDR2 FVKESK come from the germline V gene. V was cut by 4 bases and J by 5 bases, with 8 bases left in between. The CDR3 DNA is TGTGCCAGCAGCCGCGGTTTGAATGAAAAACTGTTTTTT. The encoded protein is CASSRGLNEKLFF.

CDR3 nucleotides: TGTGCCAGTAGTTTTGGACAGGGATGGGAGACCCAGTACTTC. The encoded protein is CASSFGQGWETQYF. V and J are TRBV19 and TRBJ2-5, with 8 bases matching TRBD1. CDR1 LNHDA and CDR2 SQIVND come from the germline V gene (reference sequence). The CDR3 totals 14 residues. With 5 bases clipped from V and 5 bases from J, the junction kept 7 bases outside the gene matches.

V gene TRBV11-1 combines with J gene TRBJ1-2; TRBD1 matches at 8 bases. The CDR3 consists of 12 residues. Trimming at V came to 5 bases and at J to 6 bases, leaving 2 bases not matched to a gene. Germline loops: CDR1 SGHAT, CDR2 FQDESV (reference sequence). The CDR3 region has the DNA TGTGCCAGCAGCCGGACAGGGAATGGCTACACCTTC. Amino acids: CASSRTGNGYTF.

This rearrangement joins TRBV6-5 to TRBJ2-7; 7 bases fit TRBD1. With 6 bases clipped from V and 4 bases from J, the junction kept 3 bases outside the gene matches. Per the germline V gene, CDR1 is MNHEY and CDR2 is SVGAGI. The CDR3 is 12 amino acids. For the CDR3, the DNA is TGTGCCAGCAGCCGGGACAGATACGAGCAGTACTTC. Translated: CASSRDRYEQYF.

The rearrangement uses TRBV4-2 and TRBJ1-3; no firm D call. CDR1 and CDR2 from the germline V gene are LGHNA and YNFKEQ. This CDR3 spans 21 amino acids. V lost 0 bases to trimming and J lost 0 bases, with 24 bases between them. The CDR3 DNA follows: TGTGCCAGCAGCCAAGAAGAGATTGCCCCCGGGAGGTTAAGCTCTGGAAACACCATATATTTT. Translating it yields CASSQEEIAPGRLSSGNTIYF.

This sequence joins TRBV6-6 and TRBJ2-5, with D tentatively TRBD2 (6 bases). Trimming removed 6 bases from V and 5 bases from J, with 16 bases in between. Looked up from germline, CDR1 is MNHNY and CDR2 is SVGAGI (reference sequence). The CDR3 contains 14 residues. The CDR3 spells CASREIGGGETQYF. Here the CDR3 DNA reads TGTGCCAGCAGAGAAATCGGGGGAGGCGAGACCCAGTACTTC.

The V call is TRBV9, the J call TRBJ2-2; D may be TRBD1 (5 bases). Per the germline V gene, CDR1 is SGDLS and CDR2 is YYNGEE. The CDR3 covers 16 residues. Trimming cost V 0 bases and J 3 bases, with 12 bases left between them. CDR3 loop: CASSVVARTHTGELFF. The CDR3 DNA reads as TGTGCCAGCAGCGTAGTCGCCAGGACACACACCGGGGAGCTGTTTTTT.

The chain joins TRBV15 to TRBJ2-7; D might be TRBD2 (5 bases). The CDR3 has 15 residues. CDR1 is LNHNV and CDR2 is YYDKDF in the germline V gene (reference sequence). The V end was cut by 2 bases, the J end by 0 bases, with 11 bases between. The chain's CDR3 is CATSRNIGSSYEQYF. The CDR3 DNA reads as TGTGCCACCAGCAGAAATATAGGGAGCTCCTACGAGCAGTACTTC.

The chain combines TRBV11-3 with TRBJ2-2; 14 bases line up with TRBD2. Trimming removed 0 bases from V and 6 bases from J; junction bases left unmatched: 9. CDR1 SGHNT and CDR2 YENEEA come from the germline V gene. This CDR3 contains 19 residues. CDR3 protein: CASSLDSWGLAGVAGELFF. CDR3 nucleotides: TGTGCCAGCAGCTTAGATTCATGGGGACTAGCGGGAGTTGCCGGGGAGCTGTTTTTT.

The rearrangement uses TRBV6-1 and TRBJ1-6, with D maybe TRBD1 (5 bases). Looked up from germline, CDR1 is MNHNS and CDR2 is SASEGT. CDR3 length: 14 amino acids. The germline V and J ends were trimmed by 8 bases and 2 bases, with 10 bases remaining between them. The CDR3 protein is CASAAGPYNSPLHF. The CDR3 DNA follows: TGTGCCAGCGCGGCAGGGCCCTATAATTCACCCCTCCACTTT.

The chain couples TRBV5-1 to TRBJ2-5; TRBD1 might be the D (5 bases). Germline loops: CDR1 SGHRS, CDR2 YFSETQ. This CDR3 spans 15 amino acids. Trimming took 4 bases from V and 5 from J, leaving 18 bases between them. CDR3 in DNA: TGCGCCAGCAGCCCCCTTAGGGGTTCTTGGGAGACCCAGTACTTC. Amino acid sequence: CASSPLRGSWETQYF. The entire variable domain, with the rest obtained from reference TRBV5-1 and TRBJ2-5, is as follows: KAGVTQTPRYLIKTRGQQVTLSCSPISGHRSVSWYQQTPGQGLQFLFEYFSETQRNKGNFPGRFSGRQFSNSRSEMNVSTLELGDSALYLCASSPLRGSWETQYFGPGTRLLVL.

The genes are TRBV5-5 and TRBJ2-1; D perhaps matches TRBD2 (6 bases). The CDR3 contains 17 residues. V shed 4 bases and J shed 0 bases, with 17 bases lying between them. In germline, CDR1 is SGHKS, CDR2 YYEKEE (reference sequence). This CDR3 is CASSLVLSGFSYNEQFF. For the CDR3, the DNA is TGTGCCAGCAGCCTTGTGCTTAGCGGTTTCTCCTACAATGAGCAGTTCTTC.

The CDR3 here is CASARGERTDTQYF. CDR3 nucleotide sequence: TGTGCCAGCGCCAGGGGTGAGCGCACAGATACGCAGTATTTT. The gene calls are TRBV6-1 and TRBJ2-3, with D possibly matching TRBD1 (6 bases). Germline V gene sequence: CDR1 MNHNS, CDR2 SASEGT. The CDR3 consists of 14 residues. Trimming removed 8 bases at V and 1 base at J, with 13 bases between.

This rearrangement joins TRBV30 to TRBJ2-1; 9 bases map to TRBD2. The germline V gene has CDR1 GTSNPN and CDR2 SVGIG (reference sequence). This CDR3 comprises 15 residues. The J segment lost 8 bases and the V segment lost 2 bases, leaving 10 bases of the junction unmatched. Here the CDR3 reads CAWSPGGSGGDEQFF. CDR3 sequence (DNA): TGTGCCTGGAGTCCCGGTGGTAGCGGGGGCGATGAGCAGTTCTTC.

This rearrangement joins TRBV6-5 to TRBJ1-2, with D hard to call. The CDR3 has 13 amino acids. The germline V and J ends were trimmed by 6 bases and 10 bases, with 18 bases remaining between them. Germline V gene sequence: CDR1 MNHEY, CDR2 SVGAGI. The DNA for the CDR3 is TGTGCCAGCAGCTTGCGCGCGACATCTTACTACACCTTC. It yields the protein CASSLRATSYYTF.

This chain joins TRBV2 and TRBJ1-4; 8 bases match TRBD1. The V and J ends lost 9 bases and 8 bases, in that order; junction bases with no gene match: 11. The CDR3 runs 14 residues. Germline-derived CDR1 and CDR2 are SNHLY and FYNNEI. CDR3 amino acids: CASRQGFEEEKLFF. CDR3 nucleotide sequence: TGTGCCAGTCGACAGGGGTTTGAGGAGGAAAAACTGTTTTTT.

The V gene is TRBV21-1, the J gene TRBJ2-1; the tabulated D call, TRBD1, remains unverified against the DNA. TRBV21-1 is a pseudogene. The CDR3 totals 13 residues. CDR3 DNA: TGTGCCAGCAGCCCGAAACGCAAGGGGGAGCAGTTCTTC. This translates into CASSPKRKGEQFF.